This TCR beta chain was recorded in a study of beta chain features in type 1 diabetes. Notes on the study in general: Shortening that was moderate but significant affected the TCRB CDR3s of Type 1 diabetes patients in all four CD4+ subsets.

The CDR3 has 12 residues. Germline values: CDR1 SEHNR, CDR2 FQNEAQ (reference sequence). Trimming took off 4 bases at V and 3 bases at J, with 6 bases between the two ends. This clone was recorded many times. Its cognate antigen is unknown. The study reverse transcribed the entire isolated RNA, so it sequenced expressed TCRB transcripts. Naive, central memory and regulatory T cell samples averaged approximately 3.8 million reads. Measured with immunoSEQ multiplex PCR; TCRdb has only the in-frame clones, and not every one. The top ten hold about 0.64% of the sample, which has some 360,000 clones, 8.5% to 10% seen once.

The chain recombines TRBV7-9 with TRBJ1-2, with no clear D. The specimen was central memory CD4+ T cells from blood. The sequence was obtained from a man aged 30 to 45 with type 1 diabetes. CDR3 bases: TGTGCCAGCAGCTCCCTGGACTATGGCTACACCTTC. Residues: CASSSLDYGYTF.